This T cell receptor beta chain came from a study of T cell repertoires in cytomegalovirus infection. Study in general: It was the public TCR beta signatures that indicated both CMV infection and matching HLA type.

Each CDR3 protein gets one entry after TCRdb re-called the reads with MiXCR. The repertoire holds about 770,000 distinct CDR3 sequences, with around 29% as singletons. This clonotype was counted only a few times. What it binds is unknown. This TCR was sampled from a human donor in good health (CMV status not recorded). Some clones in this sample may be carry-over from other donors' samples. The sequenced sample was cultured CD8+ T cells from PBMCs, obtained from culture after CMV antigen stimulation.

CDR3 region: CASSPASQRQGPKNIQYF. CDR3 bases: TGTGCCAGCAGTCCGGCCTCCCAACGTCAGGGGCCCAAAAACATTCAGTACTTC. The chain uses TRBV6-1 and TRBJ2-4; a possible D gene is TRBD1 (6 bases). Trimming pared 5 bases from V and 2 bases from J, leaving 22 bases between. Germline loops: CDR1 MNHNS, CDR2 SASEGT. This CDR3 has 18 residues.